This TCR beta chain came from a study of blood T cell repertoires in COVID-19. Study-level background: PBMCs, B-cell-depleted T cells, or T cells were the source of the cDNA or gDNA that made up the material.

This table comes from immunoSEQ multiplex PCR, and its TCRdb copy is limited to in-frame clones, with some not included. This repertoire shows 200,000 to 250,000 clones, 85% to 90% found once; its top ten account for 5.5% to 9%. In regard to this clone: One end of the junction fails to match germline, which may point to a read error.

This clonotype was obtained from a woman between 65 and 79 years old with active or convalescent COVID-19. Sequenced input: peripheral blood.

This CDR3 is CASTGHENRYLNF. As DNA, the CDR3 is TGTGCCAGTACGGGACATGAGAATAGGTATTTGAACTTC. The V call is TRBV19, the J call TRBJ2-7, with D possibly TRBD1 on 6 matching bases. The CDR3 runs 13 residues. Germline-derived CDR1 and CDR2 are LNHDA and SQIVND (reference sequence).